This is a list of T cell receptor beta chains from one sample in a study of cytomegalovirus exposure and HLA in healthy donors. Repertoires were generated with immunoSEQ multiplex PCR, while TCRdb's copy carries only in-frame clones and drops some. The table lists about 190,000 clones, roughly three quarters of them singletons. Sequenced: PBMCs. The receptors here all came from a woman aged 18-29 years in good health and CMV-seronegative. CDR3s include the opening cysteine and the closing phenylalanine or tryptophan. The D gene is left open where the match is weak. Some rows mark clone size as missing; the rest say once, few, many or name a class of expanded clone.

clone_size cdr3_length j_call v_call d_call cdr3_nt cdr3_aa
NA 14 TRBJ1-2 TRBV28 NA TGTGCCACTGGGGGGAGCTGGGAGGGCTATGGCTACACCTTC CATGGSWEGYGYTF
NA 15 TRBJ2-7 TRBV4-1 TRBD2 TGCGCCAGCAGCCAAATACTAGCGGGGTCCTACGAGCAGTACTTC CASSQILAGSYEQYF
few 17 TRBJ2-3 TRBV19 TRBD2 TGTGCCAGTAGTATAGATCAGGGACTAGCGGGAACAGATACGCAGTATTTT CASSIDQGLAGTDTQYF
NA 14 TRBJ2-5 TRBV5-1 NA TGCGCCAGCAGCTTGGTAGATAGTCAAGAGACCCAGTACTTC CASSLVDSQETQYF
once 14 TRBJ2-1 TRBV11-2 TRBD2 TGTGCCAGCAGCTTAGAGGGGAGGGGCGATGAGCAGTTCTTC CASSLEGRGDEQFF
NA 15 TRBJ1-2 TRBV11-2 TRBD1 TGTGCCAGCAGCGCCTCTATAGGGGGCGGGTATGGCTACACCTTC CASSASIGGGYGYTF
NA 11 TRBJ1-1 TRBV19 NA TGTGCCAGTAGTATTAGGGAGCAAGCTTTCTTT CASSIREQAFF
NA 14 TRBJ2-7 TRBV28 TRBD1 TGTGCCAGCAGGGTACAGGGGAGCTCCTACGAGCAGTACTTC CASRVQGSSYEQYF
NA 13 TRBJ2-1 TRBV30 NA TGTGCCTGGGATCGACAGGTCACGGATGAGCAGTTCTTC CAWDRQVTDEQFF
NA 15 TRBJ1-1 TRBV14 NA TGTGCCAGCAGCCAAGCCGGTTTTGCGCACACTGAAGCTTTCTTT CASSQAGFAHTEAFF
few 11 TRBJ1-1 TRBV7-9 NA TGTGCCCCGGTAAAGAACACTGAAGCTTTCTTT CAPVKNTEAFF
NA 16 TRBJ2-2 TRBV7-3 NA TGTGCCAGCAGCTTGAAGGCAGGGATGAACACCGGGGAGCTGTTTTTT CASSLKAGMNTGELFF
NA 15 TRBJ2-3 TRBV7-2 TRBD2 TGTGCCAGCAGCTTGCTGGGGGGGAGCACAGATACGCAGTATTTT CASSLLGGSTDTQYF
NA 13 TRBJ2-7 TRBV5-1 NA TGCGCCAGCAGCTTCGGGGGTCAATACGAGCAGTACTTC CASSFGGQYEQYF
few 12 TRBJ2-7 TRBV6-6 NA TGTGCCAGCAGTCAGACTACACTCGAGCAGTACTTC CASSQTTLEQYF
NA 13 TRBJ1-1 TRBV7-3 NA TGTGCCAGCAGCTTATCGGAGGGGACTGAAGCTTTCTTT CASSLSEGTEAFF
NA 14 TRBJ2-2 TRBV7-2 NA TGTGCCAGCAGCTTGGGCAGAGGGACCGGGGAGCTGTTTTTT CASSLGRGTGELFF
NA 18 TRBJ2-3 TRBV5-4 TRBD2 TGTGCCAGCAGCTTGCTCTCTTTCCTAGCGGGAGCCGGGGATACGCAGTATTTT CASSLLSFLAGAGDTQYF
NA 14 TRBJ1-2 TRBV6-4 NA TGTGCCAGCAGCCAGGGGCGCTCTAAGTATGGCTACACCTTC CASSQGRSKYGYTF
few 14 TRBJ2-1 TRBV27 TRBD1 TGTGCCAGCAGTTTATTAGGGACAGCCAATGAGCAGTTCTTC CASSLLGTANEQFF
few 15 TRBJ1-1 TRBV6-5 NA TGTGCCAGCAGTACGCTCTTTGACGGGAAGACTGAAGCTTTCTTT CASSTLFDGKTEAFF
once 15 TRBJ1-3 TRBV5-6 NA TGTGCCAGCAGCTTGGAGGGGCCCTCTGGAAACACCATATATTTT CASSLEGPSGNTIYF
few 13 TRBJ1-2 TRBV7-8 NA TGTGCCAGCAGCGCGGGACGGAGCTATGGCTACACCTTC CASSAGRSYGYTF
NA 14 TRBJ1-1 TRBV7-3 NA TGTGCCAGCAGCCGCCAGGGTCCTAGCACTGAAGCTTTCTTT CASSRQGPSTEAFF
NA 15 TRBJ1-6 TRBV11-2 TRBD1 TGTGCCAGCAGCTTGGACAGGGGGTGGAATTCACCCCTCCACTTT CASSLDRGWNSPLHF
NA 17 TRBJ2-1 TRBV5-4 TRBD2 TGTGCCAGCAGCAGTCTAGCGGGGGGGCCCACTGGGAATGAGCAGTTCTTC CASSSLAGGPTGNEQFF
NA 13 TRBJ1-1 TRBV7-2 NA TGTGCCAGCAGCTCAAGGGGGAACACTGAAGCTTTCTTC CASSSRGNTEAFF
NA 12 TRBJ1-1 TRBV28 NA TGTGCCAGCGGCGGGGGGTACACTGAAGCTTTCTTT CASGGGYTEAFF
few 16 TRBJ2-1 TRBV30 TRBD2 TGTGCCTGGAATTGGGCTAGCGGGGGGGCCGAGGATGAGCAGTTCTTC CAWNWASGGAEDEQFF
NA 13 TRBJ1-4 TRBV19 NA TGTGCCAGTCGCAGACCACAGGCTGAAAAACTGTTTTTT CASRRPQAEKLFF
few 14 TRBJ1-2 TRBV2 TRBD1 TGTGCCAGCAACACCGGGACAGGGAATCTTCCCTACACCTTC CASNTGTGNLPYTF
NA 15 TRBJ2-5 TRBV9 NA TGTGCCAGCAGCGTAGATTCGGGAGAGGCGGAGACCCAGTACTTC CASSVDSGEAETQYF
NA 12 TRBJ1-1 TRBV28 NA TGTGCCAGCAGTTTTTACGGGAATGCGGCTTTCTTT CASSFYGNAAFF
NA 14 TRBJ2-7 TRBV4-2 TRBD2 TGTGCCAGCAGCCCTATGTCGGGGGGTAACGAGCAGTACTTC CASSPMSGGNEQYF
NA 15 TRBJ1-6 TRBV6-4 TRBD1 TGTGCCAGCAGCCCCGGGACAGGGAGAAATTCACCCCTCCACTTT CASSPGTGRNSPLHF
NA 14 TRBJ2-7 TRBV5-1 TRBD1 TGCGCCAGCAGCTTGGGGCAGGGGGCCTACGAGCAGTACTTC CASSLGQGAYEQYF
NA 15 TRBJ2-5 TRBV19 NA TGTGCCAGTAGTCCCGTCACACCTGTTCAAGAGACCCAGTACTTC CASSPVTPVQETQYF
NA 13 TRBJ2-7 TRBV29-1 NA TGCAGCGTCAGTGGTCCCCCTCAGGACGAGCAGTACTTC CSVSGPPQDEQYF
few 16 TRBJ2-3 TRBV5-4 TRBD2 TGTGCCAGCAGCTTAATGGTAGCGGGGGGCACAGATACGCAGTATTTT CASSLMVAGGTDTQYF
few 14 TRBJ2-7 TRBV4-1 NA TGCGCCAGCAGCCAAGAACCAACAGTCTACGAGCAGTACTTC CASSQEPTVYEQYF
NA 14 TRBJ2-7 TRBV27 NA TGTGCCAGCAGTATGGAATGGGGCCACTACGAGCAGTACTTC CASSMEWGHYEQYF
NA 14 TRBJ1-6 TRBV5-4 TRBD1 TGTGCCAGCAGCCAAGGACAGGGGGCTTCACCCCTCCACTTT CASSQGQGASPLHF
NA 14 TRBJ1-5 TRBV19 NA TGTGCCAGTAGTATGACGGGATTGGAACAGCCCCAGCATTTT CASSMTGLEQPQHF
NA 13 TRBJ1-1 TRBV6-4 NA TGTGCCAGCAGCACCGGGATTAACACTGAAGCTTTCTTT CASSTGINTEAFF
NA 17 TRBJ2-2 TRBV5-6 NA TGTGCCAGCAGCTTGGACAGGTCCCGCGCGAACACCGGGGAGCTGTTTTTT CASSLDRSRANTGELFF
NA 15 TRBJ2-1 TRBV5-4 TRBD1 TGTGCCAGCAGCTTGACAGGGGCTAAGGCTCCTGAGCAGTTCTTC CASSLTGAKAPEQFF
NA 13 TRBJ2-1 TRBV7-9 TRBD2 TGTGCCAGCAGCCGACTAGCGGGAACTGAGCAGTTCTTC CASSRLAGTEQFF
NA 16 TRBJ2-1 TRBV28 TRBD2 TGTGCCAGCAGTTGGGCCGGGACTAGCGGGATCAATGAGCAGTTCTTC CASSWAGTSGINEQFF
NA 17 TRBJ2-3 TRBV18 TRBD2 TGTGCCAGCTCACCACCGAAGGAGCGGGGGAGCACAGATACGCAGTATTTT CASSPPKERGSTDTQYF
NA 15 TRBJ2-7 TRBV28 TRBD1 TGTGCCAGCAGTTTGGGGACAGGGATATTCTACGAGCAGTACTTC CASSLGTGIFYEQYF
NA 13 TRBJ1-2 TRBV6-1 NA TGTGCCAGTCAGGGTACCACTAACTATGGCTACACCTTC CASQGTTNYGYTF
NA 17 TRBJ2-5 TRBV25-1 NA TGTGCCAGCAGTGATCCTCCCGGGACTCTGGGCCAAGAGACCCAGTACTTC CASSDPPGTLGQETQYF
NA 17 TRBJ1-5 TRBV7-2 TRBD1 TGTGCCAGCAGCTTATTAATCTGGGACAGGGGATACCAGCCCCAGCATTTT CASSLLIWDRGYQPQHF